Shown below are 14 T cell receptor beta chains from a single sample sequenced in a study of T-cell memory formation after mild COVID-19. TCRdb reprocessed the 5' RACE reads with MiXCR, giving one entry per CDR3 protein. The sample shows some 280,000 distinct CDR3 sequences, roughly 17% of them seen only once. The source material was PBMCs or a T cell subset sorted from them (not recorded which). The origin of the receptors is a man between 18 and 35 years old who had mild COVID-19 (a few samples of this study predate the infection). Cell type and time point are not known.

The rearrangement joins TRBV4-3 to TRBJ1-1; TRBD1 agrees at 8 bases. J lost 1 base, V lost 4 bases, and 5 bases had no gene match. The CDR3 has 15 amino acids. Germline V gene sequence: CDR1 LGHNA, CDR2 YSLEER. DNA of the CDR3: TGCGCCAGCAGCCGCCTCGGGACAGGGAACACTGAAGCTTTCTTT. This codes for CASSRLGTGNTEAFF.

This clonotype was seen more than once but under ten times. This sequence joins TRBV4-1 and TRBJ1-3, with a possible D match to TRBD1 (6 bases). Germline values: CDR1 MGHRA, CDR2 YSYEKL. The ends were cut back, 4 bases at V and 4 bases at J, with 20 bases in the middle. The CDR3 is 17 amino acids. This CDR3 is CASSLNRVAFEGNTIYF. The CDR3 nucleotides read TGCGCCAGCAGCCTTAACAGGGTTGCCTTTGAGGGAAACACCATATATTTT.

The chain links TRBV29-1 to TRBJ1-1; tentatively, D is TRBD1 (5 bases). Deletions cut 7 bases from V and 0 bases from J, with 12 bases between. The germline gives CDR1 SQVTM, CDR2 ANQGSEA. The CDR3 sequence is 13 residues long. The CDR3 DNA follows: TGCAGCGGTGAGTGGGGGATGAACACTGAAGCTTTCTTT. This sequence encodes CSGEWGMNTEAFF.

This clonotype showed up just a few times. The chain employs TRBV29-1 and TRBJ2-5; D remains ambiguous. The germline V and J ends were trimmed by 3 bases and 5 bases, with 10 bases remaining between them. The CDR3 runs 12 residues. Germline V gene sequence: CDR1 SQVTM, CDR2 ANQGSEA. CDR3 sequence reads: CSVDSRVETQYF. The CDR3 bases are TGCAGCGTTGATAGTAGGGTTGAGACCCAGTACTTC.

The genes are TRBV29-1 and TRBJ1-1, with 9 bases fitting TRBD1. Germline assignment: CDR1 SQVTM and CDR2 ANQGSEA. V dropped 3 bases and J dropped 5; count of bases not matched to a gene: 7. This CDR3 contains 14 residues. As DNA, the CDR3 is TGCAGCGTTGAGGCTTCGACAGGGGGGACTGAAGCTTTCTTT. As protein: CSVEASTGGTEAFF.

Only a few counts were recorded for this clonotype. The chain employs TRBV24-1 and TRBJ2-5, with D possibly called TRBD1 or TRBD2 (5 bases each). Trimming took off 5 bases at V and 4 bases at J, with 10 bases between the two ends. There are 13 residues in the CDR3. CDR1 KGHDR and CDR2 SFDVKD come from the germline V gene. The CDR3 reads CATSGPGRETQYF. The CDR3 nucleotides are TGTGCCACCAGTGGACCGGGGCGAGAGACCCAGTACTTC.

The chain uses TRBV10-2 and TRBJ2-2; TRBD2 matches at 9 bases. Germline V gene sequence: CDR1 WSHSY, CDR2 SAAADI. Trimming removed 4 bases from V and 1 base from J; junction bases left unmatched: 4. The CDR3 consists of 16 residues. For the CDR3, the DNA is TGCGCCAGCAGTGGACGGACTAGCGAGAACACCGGGGAGCTGTTTTTT. Translating gives CASSGRTSENTGELFF.

The CDR3 region is CASSQEMGEAFF. CDR3 nucleotide sequence: TGTGCCAGCAGCCAAGAGATGGGGGAAGCTTTCTTT. The chain has TRBV4-2 and TRBJ1-1; unclear D gene. Germline CDR1 reads LGHNA; CDR2 reads YNFKEQ. This CDR3 has 12 amino acids. V was clipped by 0 bases and J by 8 bases, with 7 bases between them.

In its sample, this clonotype was seen a few times. This chain links TRBV5-1 with TRBJ2-7; D is possibly TRBD1 (5 bases). Trimming took 4 bases from V and 3 from J, leaving 17 bases between them. Per the germline V gene, CDR1 is SGHRS and CDR2 is YFSETQ. This CDR3 has 15 residues. CDR3 residues: CASSGAASSIYEQYF. As DNA, the CDR3 is TGCGCCAGCAGCGGGGCAGCAAGCTCAATCTACGAGCAGTACTTC.

This chain links TRBV13 with TRBJ2-3; D is tentatively TRBD1 or TRBD2 (6 bases each). From germline, CDR1 is PRHDT and CDR2 FYEKMQ (reference sequence). Trimming shortened V by 5 bases and J by 2 bases, and 17 bases separated the two germline ends. The CDR3 runs to 16 residues. CDR3 bases: TGTGCCAGCAGCGAAGGATGGGGGGCTTACACAGATACGCAGTATTTT. Its protein product is CASSEGWGAYTDTQYF.

This clonotype was picked up many times. This CDR3 reads CASSLAFRGEDGYTF. The CDR3 bases are TGTGCCAGCAGCTTAGCGTTCCGGGGCGAGGATGGCTACACCTTC. The chain uses TRBV7-2 and TRBJ1-2; D is perhaps TRBD1 (5 bases). V lost 0 bases and J 6 bases, leaving 14 bases between the germline ends. Germline V CDR1 and CDR2: SGHTA, FQGNSA. This CDR3 has 15 amino acids.

The chain is built from TRBV29-1 and TRBJ2-7, with 9 bases aligning to TRBD1. V lost 7 bases, J lost 5 bases, and 3 bases stayed unmatched. CDR3 length equals 11 residues. In germline, CDR1 is SQVTM, CDR2 ANQGSEA. For the CDR3, the DNA is TGCAGCGGGGGACAGGGCCACGAGCAGTACTTC. Protein: CSGGQGHEQYF.

V usage is TRBV10-3 and J usage is TRBJ2-2; D is unresolved. Germline V gene sequence: CDR1 ENHRY, CDR2 SYGVKD. V was clipped by 3 bases and J by 0 bases, with 11 bases between them. This CDR3 has 16 residues. The DNA of the CDR3 is TGTGCCATCAGTGACCCCGGGCCTTCGAACACCGGGGAGCTGTTTTTT. Protein: CAISDPGPSNTGELFF.

A single count supports this clonotype. The V gene is TRBV6-5, the J gene TRBJ2-3; D is tentatively TRBD1 or TRBD2 (5 bases each). Trimming took off 3 bases at V and 0 bases at J, with 10 bases between the two ends. Germline lookup yields CDR1 MNHEY and CDR2 SVGAGI. The CDR3 contains 15 residues. The CDR3 coding sequence is TGTGCCAGCAGTTATTTCGGGGACAGCACAGATACGCAGTATTTT. Its translation is CASSYFGDSTDTQYF.